This entry lists 30 T cell receptor beta chains sequenced from one sample in a study of technical replicates of blood from four donors. The protocol was immunoSEQ multiplex PCR, while the TCRdb copy is restricted to in-frame clones and leaves out a portion. The sample holds tens of thousands of clones, over 90% seen once. Specimen: T cells isolated from PBMCs. Receptor source: a human donor in good health.

This chain joins TRBV6-4 and TRBJ1-2; no definite D call. This CDR3 comprises 14 residues. From germline, CDR1 is MRHNA and CDR2 SNTAGT. V dropped 6 bases and J dropped 2 bases, with 13 bases sitting between them. Here the CDR3 reads CASRRERNNYGYTF. The CDR3 coding sequence is TGTGCCAGCAGACGGGAGAGGAACAACTATGGCTACACCTTC.

This chain joins TRBV7-9 and TRBJ2-1, with D perhaps matching TRBD2 (5 bases). Trimming took off 2 bases at V and 7 bases at J, with 12 bases between the two ends. Germline-derived CDR1 and CDR2 are SEHNR and FQNEAQ (reference sequence). The CDR3 has 14 amino acids. The CDR3 DNA follows: TGTGCCAGCAGCTTACAGTCTAGGAGGAATGAGCAGTTCTTC. Translation: CASSLQSRRNEQFF.

V usage is TRBV9 and J usage is TRBJ2-1; the match to TRBD2 covers 10 bases. The CDR3 extends over 16 amino acids. Per germline, CDR1 SGDLS and CDR2 YYNGEE. The ends lost 3 bases at V and 9 bases at J; junction bases unmatched: 12. The chain's CDR3 is CASSGGTSGNVGEQFF. CDR3 DNA: TGTGCCAGCAGCGGGGGTACTAGCGGGAACGTTGGTGAGCAGTTCTTC.

The chain carries TRBV30 and TRBJ2-6; the D is unclear. V lost 1 base, J lost 1 base, and 14 bases lay in between. Per the germline V gene, CDR1 is GTSNPN and CDR2 is SVGIG (reference sequence). The CDR3 consists of 17 residues. The CDR3 loop reads CAWSDQTVRSGANVLTF. DNA of the CDR3: TGTGCCTGGAGTGACCAGACGGTGAGGTCTGGGGCCAACGTCCTGACTTTC. Full variable domain (rest looked up from reference TRBV30 and TRBJ2-6): SQTIHQWPATLVQPVGSPLSLECTVEGTSNPNLYWYRQAAGRGLQLLFYSVGIGQISSEVPQNLSASRPQDRQFILSSKKLLLSDSGFYLCAWSDQTVRSGANVLTFGAGSRLTVL.

Only a few counts were recorded for this clone. The chain uses TRBV7-3 and TRBJ2-1, with TRBD2 identical over 11 bases. Trimming cost V 5 bases and J 12 bases; bases outside gene matches: 9. This CDR3 has 14 amino acids. Germline loops: CDR1 SGHTA, CDR2 FQGTGA. CDR3: CASSPRTSGPGQFF. The CDR3 DNA follows: TGTGCCAGCAGCCCCAGGACTAGCGGGCCTGGGCAGTTCTTC.

The gene calls are TRBV5-4 and TRBJ2-7, with D unresolved. V lost 0 bases, J lost 6 bases, and 16 bases lay in between. The CDR3 covers 15 residues. Germline CDR1 SGHNT, CDR2 YYREEE (reference sequence). The DNA of the CDR3 is TGTGCCAGCAGCTTGGGCGCGCCGAAAGACTCCGAGCAGTACTTC. As protein: CASSLGAPKDSEQYF.

The CDR3 loop is CASSSRGDDEQYF. The CDR3 nucleotides read TGTGCCAGCAGTTCACGGGGAGACGACGAGCAGTACTTC. The chain joins TRBV27 to TRBJ2-7; TRBD2 is a possible D gene (5 bases). The CDR3 has 13 residues. Per the germline V gene, CDR1 is MNHEY and CDR2 is SMNVEV (reference sequence). V was pared by 4 bases and J by 5 bases, with 12 bases between.

Written as DNA, the CDR3 is TGTGCCAGCAGCTTAGCCACTGAGCAGTTCTTC. It encodes CASSLATEQFF. J is TRBJ2-1 and V is TRBV6-5; D not certain. The V gene lost 6 bases and the J gene lost 9 bases, with 9 bases spanning the gap. Germline values: CDR1 MNHEY, CDR2 SVGAGI. The CDR3 consists of 11 residues.

The rearrangement links TRBV5-6 to TRBJ1-2, with D possibly matching TRBD1 (5 bases). The CDR3 has 14 residues. V was pared by 2 bases and J by 4 bases, with 12 bases between. Germline V gene data show CDR1 as SGHDT and CDR2 as YYEEEE. The DNA for the CDR3 is TGTGCCAGCAGCTTAAATGGACAAGTCTATGGCTACACCTTC. Translating it yields CASSLNGQVYGYTF.

Comment on this clone: Compared with germline, one end of the junction differs, possibly owing to a read error. DNA of the CDR3: TGCGCCAGCACCTTGACAGGCTTGACCTACGAGCAGTACTTC. Protein product: CASTLTGLTYEQYF. This chain uses TRBV5-1 with TRBJ2-7; perhaps TRBD1 as D (6 bases). The germline CDR1 and CDR2 sequences are SGHRS and YFSETQ. The CDR3 spans 14 residues.

This clone is a singleton in its sample. V is TRBV4-3 and J is TRBJ1-3; TRBD1 aligns across 11 bases. The V segment lost 3 bases and the J segment 4 bases; nucleotides outside the gene matches: 2. CDR1 is LGHNA, CDR2 YSLEER, per germline. CDR3 length equals 15 residues. CDR3 sequence (DNA): TGCGCCAGCAGCCAGGACAGGGGGCAAGGAAACACCATATATTTT. It specifies CASSQDRGQGNTIYF.

This clone was seen once. V and J are TRBV2 and TRBJ2-5; TRBD1 agrees at 9 bases. J was trimmed by 0 bases and V by 8 bases; bases with no gene match: 7. Germline V lookup: CDR1 SNHLY, CDR2 FYNNEI. The CDR3 is 15 amino acids. Here the CDR3 reads CASPDRDRDQETQYF. CDR3 nucleotides: TGTGCCAGCCCTGACCGGGACAGGGACCAAGAGACCCAGTACTTC. Combining the CDR3 with reference TRBV2 and TRBJ2-5 gives the whole variable domain EPEVTQTPSHQVTQMGQEVILRCVPISNHLYFYWYRQILGQKVEFLVSFYNNEISEKSEIFDDQFSVERPDGSNFTLKIRSTKLEDSAMYFCASPDRDRDQETQYFGPGTRLLVL.

The rearrangement joins TRBV6-5 to TRBJ2-7; D ambiguous. This CDR3 is built from 14 residues. The V gene's germline CDR1 is MNHEY and CDR2 SVGAGI. Trimming took off 5 bases at V and 0 bases at J, with 11 bases between the two ends. The CDR3 reads CASSDFRYSYEQYF. CDR3 DNA: TGTGCCAGCAGTGACTTCAGGTACTCCTACGAGCAGTACTTC.

The J gene is TRBJ2-7, the V gene TRBV28; 8 bases map to TRBD1. Germline CDR1 and CDR2: MDHEN and SYDVKM. The CDR3 spans 15 residues. Germline trimming cut 6 bases from V and 0 bases from J; bases unmatched to any gene: 7. The CDR3 spells CASSPRTGSSYEQYF. The CDR3 nucleotides are TGTGCCAGCAGCCCAAGGACAGGGAGCTCCTACGAGCAGTACTTC.

This chain joins TRBV5-1 and TRBJ1-4, with 7 bases lining up with TRBD1. Germline trimming cut 2 bases from V and 7 bases from J; bases unmatched to any gene: 8. This CDR3 region has 15 residues. Germline V gives CDR1 SGHRS, CDR2 YFSETQ. CDR3 loop: CASSFGTVRSEKLFF. CDR3 in DNA: TGCGCCAGCAGCTTCGGGACAGTTAGGAGTGAAAAACTGTTTTTT.

The chain is built from TRBV4-1 and TRBJ2-7; 10 nucleotides match TRBD2. The CDR3 consists of 15 residues. The V and J ends lost 1 base and 6 bases, in that order; junction bases with no gene match: 6. Per germline, CDR1 MGHRA and CDR2 YSYEKL. The CDR3 sequence: CASSQGRSGRSEQYF. The CDR3 DNA sequence: TGCGCCAGCAGCCAAGGTCGTAGCGGGAGGAGCGAGCAGTACTTC.

This chain connects TRBV11-3 to TRBJ2-5; D is possibly TRBD1 (6 bases). V shed 5 bases and J shed 1 base, with 17 bases lying between them. The CDR3 is made up of 16 amino acids. The germline V gene has CDR1 SGHNT and CDR2 YENEEA. CDR3 DNA sequence: TGTGCCAGCAGCACTCGCAAGGACAGCTTCCAAGAGACCCAGTACTTC. It is translated as CASSTRKDSFQETQYF.

This chain joins TRBV28 and TRBJ1-2; TRBD1 is a possible D gene (6 bases). Trimming removed 6 bases at V and 4 bases at J, with 12 bases between. Germline V gene lookup returns CDR1 MDHEN and CDR2 SYDVKM. This CDR3 is 13 amino acids long. In DNA, the CDR3 is TGTGCCAGCAGCAGCGTAGGGGGCTATGGCTACACCTTC. Translating it yields CASSSVGGYGYTF.

The chain couples TRBV4-1 to TRBJ1-4; D is unclear. Germline V gives CDR1 MGHRA, CDR2 YSYEKL. The ends were cut back, 4 bases at V and 7 bases at J, with 16 bases in the middle. The CDR3 runs 15 residues. CDR3 bases: TGCGCCAGCAGCCTGAGGTTATGGCCTGCTGAAAAACTGTTTTTT. This gives the protein CASSLRLWPAEKLFF.

The chain employs TRBV6-1 and TRBJ2-7; D might be TRBD2 (5 bases). Germline V gene sequence: CDR1 MNHNS, CDR2 SASEGT. V lost 0 bases, J lost 6 bases, and 9 bases lay in between. This CDR3 contains 13 residues. This CDR3 reads CASSEARVSEQYF. CDR3 nucleotides: TGTGCCAGCAGTGAAGCGAGGGTCTCCGAGCAGTACTTC.

The V gene is TRBV27, the J gene TRBJ2-7, with TRBD1 matching over 8 bases. CDR1 is MNHEY and CDR2 is SMNVEV in the germline V gene (reference sequence). The CDR3 loop spans 14 amino acids. The trim removed 4 bases at V and 2 bases at J, leaving 4 bases unmatched. CDR3 sequence (DNA): TGTGCCAGCAGTTCTCCGGACAGGGCCTACGAGCAGTACTTC. It encodes CASSSPDRAYEQYF.

The rearrangement uses TRBV9 and TRBJ2-1, with 14 bases that match TRBD2. CDR1 SGDLS and CDR2 YYNGEE come from the germline V gene. CDR3 size: 19 residues. Unmatched junction bases numbered 6, after V lost 1 base and J lost 0 bases. The CDR3 region has the DNA TGTGCCAGCAGCGTAAACCGACTAGCGGGAGGGCCCTCCTACAATGAGCAGTTCTTC. Its protein is CASSVNRLAGGPSYNEQFF.

This clone was seen a few times. The genes are TRBV19 and TRBJ1-1; no clear D. Trimming removed 7 bases at V and 0 bases at J, with 9 bases between. CDR1 is LNHDA and CDR2 is SQIVND in the germline V gene (reference sequence). The length of the CDR3 is 13 residues. The CDR3 reads CASTRYMNTEAFF. The DNA for the CDR3 is TGTGCCAGTACTCGGTATATGAACACTGAAGCTTTCTTT. Drawing the rest from reference TRBV19 and TRBJ1-1, the complete variable domain is DGGITQSPKYLFRKEGQNVTLSCEQNLNHDAMYWYRQDPGQGLRLIYYSQIVNDFQKGDIAEGYSVSREKKESFPLTVTSAQKNPTAFYLCASTRYMNTEAFFGQGTRLTVV.

The J gene is TRBJ2-2, the V gene TRBV5-1; 7 bases agree with TRBD1. Germline CDR1 reads SGHRS; CDR2 reads YFSETQ. The CDR3 contains 15 residues. Trimming removed 3 bases from V and 3 bases from J; junction bases left unmatched: 5. The CDR3 sequence is CASSSGTDYTGELFF. The CDR3 nucleotides read TGCGCCAGCAGCTCGGGGACAGATTACACCGGGGAGCTGTTTTTT.

J is TRBJ1-1 and V is TRBV5-6; TRBD1 agrees at 9 bases. This CDR3 comprises 14 residues. From germline, CDR1 is SGHDT and CDR2 YYEEEE. V was clipped by 0 bases and J by 10 bases; unmatched bases: 7. The CDR3 loop is CASSLVGQGNSAFF. CDR3 DNA sequence: TGTGCCAGCAGCTTGGTCGGACAGGGGAATTCAGCTTTCTTT. Full variable domain (outside the CDR3, taken from reference TRBV5-6 and TRBJ1-1): DAGVTQSPTHLIKTRGQQVTLRCSPKSGHDTVSWYQQALGQGPQFIFQYYEEEERQRGNFPDRFSGHQFPNYSSELNVNALLLGDSALYLCASSLVGQGNSAFFGQGTRLTVV.

V usage is TRBV2 and J usage is TRBJ1-1; no firm D call. Trimming pared 7 bases from V and 2 bases from J, leaving 11 bases between. There are 13 residues in the CDR3. The V gene's germline CDR1 is SNHLY and CDR2 FYNNEI. CDR3 residues: CASTRILNTEAFF. The CDR3 nucleotides are TGTGCCAGCACTAGGATTTTAAACACTGAAGCTTTCTTT.

The genes are TRBV4-1 and TRBJ1-4, with no clear D. Germline V gene lookup returns CDR1 MGHRA and CDR2 YSYEKL. The CDR3 runs 14 residues. V was trimmed by 1 base and J by 6 bases, leaving 9 bases between them. The DNA for the CDR3 is TGCGCCAGCAGCCAAGCTGGACTATATGAAAAACTGTTTTTT. Its translation is CASSQAGLYEKLFF.

This clone occurred once. The J gene is TRBJ1-1, the V gene TRBV9; TRBD1 aligns across 10 bases. J was trimmed by 4 bases and V by 3 bases; bases with no gene match: 3. The germline CDR1 and CDR2 sequences are SGDLS and YYNGEE. CDR3 length: 14 amino acids. The CDR3 region is CASSGQGARTEAFF. The CDR3 bases are TGTGCCAGCAGCGGACAGGGGGCGCGCACTGAAGCTTTCTTT. The variable domain in full, completed from reference TRBV9 and TRBJ1-1, reads DSGVTQTPKHLITATGQRVTLRCSPRSGDLSVYWYQQSLDQGLQFLIQYYNGEERAKGNILERFSAQQFPDLHSELNLSSLELGDSALYFCASSGQGARTEAFFGQGTRLTVV.

V is TRBV13 and J is TRBJ1-1, with 9 bases fitting TRBD1. The CDR3 is made up of 15 amino acids. Germline CDR1 is PRHDT and CDR2 is FYEKMQ (reference sequence). The junction had 12 bases not matched to a gene; V was cut back by 3 bases and J by 10 bases. Written as DNA, the CDR3 is TGTGCCAGCAGCTTCGTCCCGGGACAGGGTAGTGCAGCTTTCTTT. This sequence encodes CASSFVPGQGSAAFF.

This chain links TRBV7-9 with TRBJ1-5, with 11 bases that match TRBD1. CDR1 and CDR2 from the germline V gene are SEHNR and FQNEAQ (reference sequence). V shed 4 bases, J shed 3 bases, and the junction held 5 bases outside the gene matches. The CDR3 sequence is 16 residues long. The CDR3 loop reads CASSSLGQGDNQPQHF. The CDR3 DNA reads TGTGCCAGCAGCTCATTGGGACAGGGGGACAATCAGCCCCAGCATTTT.